The 32 T cell receptor beta chains in this list originate from one sample, sequenced in a study of Graves' ophthalmopathy and Graves' hyperthyroidism. RNA transcripts were the template, and TCR beta CDR3 regions were amplified from them. An initial RT-PCR round employing HTBI primers preceded a second-round multiplex PCR. TCRdb passed the multiplex PCR reads through MiXCR, listing each CDR3 protein once. This table has over 650,000 distinct CDR3 sequences, just over 40% appearing once. The source material was peripheral blood. The receptors here all came from an adult man with Graves' ophthalmopathy.

This clonotype has just a few counts. CDR3 protein: CASAFRDGQPQHF. CDR3 coding DNA: TGTGCTAGTGCGTTCAGGGACGGTCAGCCCCAGCATTTT. This chain connects TRBV12-5 to TRBJ1-5, with D possibly TRBD1 on 5 matching bases. Looked up from germline, CDR1 is LGHNT and CDR2 is FRNRAP. The CDR3 sequence is 13 residues long. Trimming pared 7 bases from V and 6 bases from J, leaving 13 bases between.

J is TRBJ1-5 and V is TRBV29-1; maybe TRBD1 (6 bases). V gave up 7 bases and J gave up 2 bases, with 18 bases separating them. Germline V lookup: CDR1 SQVTM, CDR2 ANQGSEA. There are 15 residues in the CDR3. The CDR3 region is CSATDGGTGNQPQHF. The CDR3 DNA reads TGCAGCGCCACGGACGGGGGCACCGGCAATCAGCCCCAGCATTTT.

This clonotype was observed at least ten times. V and J are TRBV19 and TRBJ2-5; possibly TRBD1 for D (5 bases). Trimming stripped 5 bases from V and 5 bases from J, with 6 bases between. CDR3 length: 11 residues. Germline CDR1 and CDR2: LNHDA and SQIVND (reference sequence). CDR3 sequence reads: CASSGAETQYF. CDR3 DNA sequence: TGTGCCAGTAGTGGGGCGGAGACCCAGTACTTC.

V usage is TRBV15 and J usage is TRBJ1-3; the D is unclear. The germline V gene has CDR1 LNHNV and CDR2 YYDKDF (reference sequence). V was pared by 3 bases and J by 4 bases, with 10 bases between. This CDR3 contains 14 residues. CDR3 in DNA: TGTGCCACCAGCAGCTTAAGTGCGGGAAACACCATATATTTT. Its protein product is CATSSLSAGNTIYF. The entire variable domain, with the rest obtained from reference TRBV15 and TRBJ1-3, is as follows: DAMVIQNPRYQVTQFGKPVTLSCSQTLNHNVMYWYQQKSSQAPKLLFHYYDKDFNNEADTPDNFQSRRPNTSFCFLDIRSPGLGDTAMYLCATSSLSAGNTIYFGEGSWLTVV.

This clonotype has only a few counts. The V call is TRBV19, the J call TRBJ1-6; 7 nucleotides line up with TRBD1. V trimming: 3 bases; J trimming: 14 bases; junction bases outside the gene matches: 1. The germline V gene encodes CDR1 LNHDA and CDR2 SQIVND (reference sequence). CDR3 size: 11 residues. CDR3 DNA: TGTGCCAGTAGTATGGGGACAGCCCTCCACTTT. Translation: CASSMGTALHF.

V usage is TRBV5-4 and J usage is TRBJ2-6; 9 bases are a match to TRBD2. Germline V gene data show CDR1 as SGHNT and CDR2 as YYREEE (reference sequence). Trimming removed 4 bases from V and 1 base from J; junction bases left unmatched: 6. This CDR3 is 17 amino acids long. The CDR3: CASSVAGGGSGANVLTF. The CDR3 DNA reads as TGTGCCAGCAGCGTTGCGGGGGGGGGATCTGGGGCCAACGTCCTGACTTTC.

Comment on this clonotype: Being one base from a much bigger clone, this may be a read error. V and J are TRBV25-1 and TRBJ2-5, with 7 bases fitting TRBD1. This CDR3 has 16 residues. From germline, CDR1 is MGHDK and CDR2 SYGVNS. The CDR3 region is CASSVSHRGAGETQYF. CDR3 DNA sequence: TGTGCCAGTAGTGTTTCCCACAGGGGCGCAGGAGAGACCCAGTACTTC.

This clonotype was recorded at least ten times. J is TRBJ2-5 and V is TRBV15; 9 positions agree with TRBD1. Trimming removed 5 bases from V and 0 bases from J; junction bases left unmatched: 7. The V gene's germline CDR1 is LNHNV and CDR2 YYDKDF (reference sequence). The CDR3 consists of 16 residues. The CDR3 nucleotides are TGTGCCACCAGCCGACAAAGGACAGGGGACCAAGAGACCCAGTACTTC. This translates into CATSRQRTGDQETQYF.

For the CDR3, the DNA is TGTGCCAGCAGTGAAAGTGTTTTCGGAATGAGTGAAGCTTTCTTT. Amino acid sequence: CASSESVFGMSEAFF. The J gene is TRBJ1-1, the V gene TRBV6-1; D uncertain. Looked up from germline, CDR1 is MNHNS and CDR2 is SASEGT. The CDR3 loop spans 15 amino acids. V gave up 2 bases and J gave up 7 bases, with 17 bases separating them.

The sample holds a few counts of this clonotype. This chain connects TRBV4-3 to TRBJ1-5, with D unclear. V lost 0 bases, J lost 5 bases, and 11 bases lay in between. CDR3 length: 15 amino acids. Germline loops: CDR1 LGHNA, CDR2 YSLEER. The DNA for the CDR3 is TGCGCCAGCAGCCAAGATTTGGCAGCTTATCAGCCCCAGCATTTT. Its translation: CASSQDLAAYQPQHF.

This clonotype was picked up many times. The chain couples TRBV19 to TRBJ1-1; no clear D. Trimming shortened V by 9 bases and J by 0 bases, and 11 bases separated the two germline ends. Germline V gene sequence: CDR1 LNHDA, CDR2 SQIVND (reference sequence). This CDR3 has 13 residues. CDR3 DNA sequence: TGTGCCAGCTGTCGTGCAGTGAACACTGAAGCTTTCTTT. Its translation: CASCRAVNTEAFF.

A remark on this clonotype: The junction shows a germline mismatch at one end, possibly a read error. The chain joins TRBV12-3 or TRBV12-4 to TRBJ2-5; either TRBD1 or TRBD2 may fit D (6 bases each). The length of the CDR3 is 16 residues. DNA for the CDR3: TGTGTCAGCACCGCGGGGAGCGGGCTAGGGGGAGAGACCCAGTACTTC. Translated, it gives CVSTAGSGLGGETQYF.

This clonotype occurred many times. The chain employs TRBV2 and TRBJ2-5; TRBD1 is a possible D gene (6 bases). This CDR3 comprises 15 residues. Trimming pared 7 bases from V and 2 bases from J, leaving 17 bases between. Per the germline V gene, CDR1 is SNHLY and CDR2 is FYNNEI. The CDR3 sequence: CASTKSTGQQETQYF. For the CDR3, the DNA is TGTGCCAGCACTAAGTCGACAGGCCAGCAAGAGACCCAGTACTTC.

This clonotype was counted ten times or more. This chain joins TRBV7-9 and TRBJ2-7, with a tentative D call TRBD2 (5 bases). V lost 7 bases and J 1 base, leaving 11 bases between the germline ends. The germline V gene encodes CDR1 SEHNR and CDR2 FQNEAQ (reference sequence). This CDR3 comprises 13 residues. For the CDR3, the DNA is TGTGCCAGCACACCCGGGAATTCCTACGAGCAGTACTTC. It translates to CASTPGNSYEQYF.

The chain carries TRBV10-3 and TRBJ2-5; the match to TRBD1 covers 9 bases. Germline CDR1 is ENHRY and CDR2 is SYGVKD. This CDR3 spans 16 amino acids. J lost 1 base, V lost 0 bases, and 3 bases had no gene match. The CDR3: CAISESADRGQETQYF. CDR3 DNA sequence: TGTGCCATCAGTGAGTCAGCGGACAGGGGCCAAGAGACCCAGTACTTC.

This chain connects TRBV24-1 to TRBJ2-3; 11 bases fit TRBD2. Per the germline V gene, CDR1 is KGHDR and CDR2 is SFDVKD. V trimming: 6 bases; J trimming: 3 bases; junction bases outside the gene matches: 1. CDR3 length equals 14 residues. CDR3 coding DNA: TGTGCCACCAGTCTAGCGGGAGGAACAGATACGCAGTATTTT. This codes for CATSLAGGTDTQYF.

This clonotype was recorded many times. This chain uses TRBV6-5 with TRBJ1-5; D call uncertain. This CDR3 comprises 15 residues. The V gene lost 6 bases and the J gene lost 3 bases, with 15 bases spanning the gap. Germline lookup yields CDR1 MNHEY and CDR2 SVGAGI. Here the CDR3 DNA reads TGTGCCAGCAGCCAACCGAGGCAGTCCAATCAGCCCCAGCATTTT. This gives the protein CASSQPRQSNQPQHF.

V and J are TRBV20-1 and TRBJ1-5, with D possibly TRBD1 on 6 matching bases. The germline V and J ends were trimmed by 3 bases and 7 bases, with 10 bases remaining between them. Germline CDR1 DFQATT, CDR2 SNEGSKA (reference sequence). CDR3 size: 12 residues. The CDR3 DNA sequence: TGCAGTGCTAGGATAGGGGGGCAGCCCCAGCATTTT. This codes for CSARIGGQPQHF.

This clonotype has ten or more counts. CDR3 bases: TGTGCCTCCCTTAGCGGTCCAGGACACACCGGGGAGCTGTTTTTT. Its translation: CASLSGPGHTGELFF. V and J are TRBV19 and TRBJ2-2, with D perhaps matching TRBD2 (6 bases). V gave up 11 bases and J gave up 3 bases, with 19 bases separating them. The length of the CDR3 is 15 residues. Germline V gene lookup returns CDR1 LNHDA and CDR2 SQIVND (reference sequence).

The chain has TRBV3-1 and TRBJ1-1, with D uncertain. CDR3 length: 14 amino acids. Germline V lookup: CDR1 LGHDT, CDR2 YNNKEL (reference sequence). V lost 0 bases to trimming and J lost 1 base, with 6 bases between them. CDR3 sequence (DNA): TGTGCCAGCAGCCAAGATGTCGCGAACACTGAAGCTTTCTTT. Its translation: CASSQDVANTEAFF. Drawing the rest from reference TRBV3-1 and TRBJ1-1, the complete variable domain is DTAVSQTPKYLVTQMGNDKSIKCEQNLGHDTMYWYKQDSKKFLKIMFSYNNKELIINETVPNRFSPKSPDKAHLNLHINSLELGDSAVYFCASSQDVANTEAFFGQGTRLTVV.

The chain employs TRBV7-2 and TRBJ1-2; a weak D match, TRBD1 (6 bases). Trimming removed 5 bases at V and 12 bases at J, with 19 bases between. CDR3 length equals 13 residues. Germline V gene sequence: CDR1 SGHTA, CDR2 FQGNSA. Written as DNA, the CDR3 is TGTGCCAGCAGCCGAAGGACAGCGACGGGAAACACCTTC. Protein sequence: CASSRRTATGNTF.

This clonotype came up once. The J gene is TRBJ1-5, the V gene TRBV19, with D tentatively TRBD1 (5 bases). Trimming shortened V by 3 bases and J by 7 bases, and 10 bases separated the two germline ends. CDR1 is LNHDA, CDR2 SQIVND, per germline (reference sequence). The CDR3 length is 13 residues. The CDR3 sequence is CASSIRGRQPQHF. The CDR3 DNA reads TGTGCCAGTAGTATCCGGGGCCGACAGCCCCAGCATTTT.

V usage is TRBV12-3 or TRBV12-4 and J usage is TRBJ1-6; a weak D match, TRBD1 (5 bases). This CDR3 region has 14 residues. The V end lost 5 bases, the J end lost 7 bases, and 12 bases lay between the germline ends. This CDR3 reads CASSKRDGNSPLHF. CDR3 in DNA: TGTGCCAGCAGTAAACGGGACGGGAATTCACCCCTCCACTTT.

There are a few counts of this clonotype. The rearrangement links TRBV12-3 or TRBV12-4 to TRBJ1-3; D perhaps matches TRBD1 (5 bases). V lost 2 bases, J lost 4 bases, and 12 bases lay in between. This CDR3 has 15 residues. CDR3 loop: CASSLIGVGGNTIYF. The CDR3 coding sequence is TGTGCCAGCAGTTTAATAGGGGTGGGGGGAAACACCATATATTTT.

The chain uses TRBV7-3 and TRBJ1-6; perhaps TRBD1 as D (6 bases). This CDR3 is 14 amino acids long. Per the germline V gene, CDR1 is SGHTA and CDR2 is FQGTGA. With 4 bases removed from V and 9 bases from J, the gap between germline ends came to 13 bases. The CDR3 coding sequence is TGTGCCAGCAGCTCACAGGGTTTCGGTTCACCCCTCCACTTT. Amino acid sequence: CASSSQGFGSPLHF.

This chain's CDR3 is CSAKGTGYNSPLHF. Written as DNA, the CDR3 is TGCAGTGCTAAGGGGACAGGCTATAATTCACCCCTCCACTTT. The gene calls are TRBV20-1 and TRBJ1-6, with 8 bases aligning to TRBD1. The CDR3 covers 14 residues. The J segment lost 3 bases and the V segment lost 4 bases, leaving 2 bases of the junction unmatched. The V gene's germline CDR1 is DFQATT and CDR2 SNEGSKA (reference sequence).

The chain has TRBV24-1 and TRBJ1-1; 8 nucleotides match TRBD1. CDR1 is KGHDR and CDR2 is SFDVKD in the germline V gene. With V trimmed by 7 bases and J by 4 bases, 7 bases remained unmatched. This CDR3 has 14 amino acids. In DNA, the CDR3 is TGTGCCACCAGCCGGACAGGGAGGACCACTGAAGCTTTCTTT. This codes for CATSRTGRTTEAFF.

This chain connects TRBV10-3 to TRBJ1-1; maybe TRBD1 (5 bases). The CDR3 length is 13 residues. The germline CDR1 and CDR2 sequences are ENHRY and SYGVKD. Trimming removed 11 bases from V and 4 bases from J, with 17 bases in between. As DNA, the CDR3 is TGTGCCGGGATCGGGGATAGGGGCACTGAAGCTTTCTTT. It codes for CAGIGDRGTEAFF.

Comments on this clonotype: A junction boundary mismatches the germline segment, possibly from a read error. The gene calls are TRBV25-1 and TRBJ1-4; D ambiguous. CDR1 is MGHDK, CDR2 SYGVNS, per germline. CDR3 length equals 12 residues. CDR3 sequence: CASTPTNEKLFF. CDR3 DNA sequence: TGTGCTAGCACACCAACTAATGAAAAACTGTTTTTT.

This clonotype was seen ten or more times. This chain uses TRBV29-1 with TRBJ1-1, with D hard to call. This CDR3 has 14 amino acids. V was clipped by 2 bases and J by 2 bases, with 12 bases between them. The germline CDR1 and CDR2 sequences are SQVTM and ANQGSEA. The CDR3, as DNA: TGCAGCGTTGAAAAACGACTCATAAACACTGAAGCTTTCTTT. This translates into CSVEKRLINTEAFF. Complete variable domain (other parts from reference TRBV29-1 and TRBJ1-1): SAVISQKPSRDICQRGTSLTIQCQVDSQVTMMFWYRQQPGQSLTLIATANQGSEATYESGFVIDKFPISRPNLTFSTLTVSNMSPEDSSIYLCSVEKRLINTEAFFGQGTRLTVV.

This clonotype was picked up a small number of times. V usage is TRBV7-8 and J usage is TRBJ1-4; 8 bases map to TRBD1. The CDR3 is 17 residues long. The V gene's germline CDR1 is SGHVS and CDR2 FQNEAQ. V shed 4 bases, J shed 0 bases, and the junction held 7 bases outside the gene matches. The CDR3 is CASSSSGTGATNEKLFF. CDR3 DNA: TGTGCCAGCAGCTCATCCGGGACAGGTGCAACTAATGAAAAACTGTTTTTT.

This clonotype was observed many times. The J gene is TRBJ1-1, the V gene TRBV2; no firm D call. V dropped 11 bases and J dropped 2 bases, with 15 bases sitting between them. This CDR3 contains 13 residues. The germline CDR1 and CDR2 sequences are SNHLY and FYNNEI. CDR3 sequence (DNA): TGTGCCGCGACGGCCGGGCCTAACACTGAAGCTTTCTTT. Its protein is CAATAGPNTEAFF.